This T cell receptor (beta chain) was documented in a study of blood T cell repertoires in COVID-19. On the study more broadly: Samples representing acute and convalescent COVID-19 were sourced from the United States, Italy and Spain.

Profiled with immunoSEQ multiplex PCR; TCRdb holds only in-frame clones, not every one. The repertoire holds fewer than 200,000 clones, with under 85% as singletons. The recovered donors of Cohort 3 showed two negative PCRs, clearance, or symptom resolution. Germline-derived CDR1 and CDR2 are MNHNS and SASEGT. This CDR3 contains 16 residues. V dropped 4 bases and J dropped 3; count of bases not matched to a gene: 7. This clone was counted a few times. The TCR was taken from a man in his fifties or sixties who had recovered from COVID-19. The V call is TRBV6-1, the J call TRBJ1-5; 9 bases agree with TRBD1. What was sequenced was PBMCs or T cells enriched from blood (not recorded which). In nucleotides, the CDR3 is TGTGCCAGCAGTGCCCAGGACAGGGGCAACAATCAGCCCCAGCATTTT. This codes for CASSAQDRGNNQPQHF.